Listed here are 11 T cell receptor beta chains from one sample, sequenced in a study of blood T cell dynamics during melanoma immunotherapy. The time point here: week 3, after first cycle of checkpoint inhibitor. Using immunoSEQ multiplex PCR, the repertoire was profiled, and TCRdb retains in-frame clones only, with some absent. This sample has roughly 20,000 clones, with roughly 85% found just once. Specimen: blood, collected from a patient treated with checkpoint blockade. Every receptor here comes from a human donor with melanoma.

This chain joins TRBV7-2 and TRBJ1-2; D is ambiguous. Germline V lookup: CDR1 SGHTA, CDR2 FQGNSA. The CDR3 has 14 amino acids. The V gene lost 3 bases and the J gene lost 7 bases, with 15 bases spanning the gap. This chain's CDR3 is CASSLPGRNIGYTF. Written as DNA, the CDR3 is TGTGCCAGCAGCTTGCCGGGCCGCAATATTGGCTACACCTTC. Together with reference TRBV7-2 and TRBJ1-2, the CDR3 gives the full variable domain: GAGVSQSPSNKVTEKGKDVELRCDPISGHTALYWYRQSLGQGLEFLIYFQGNSAPDKSGLPSDRFSAERTGGSVSTLTIQRTQQEDSAVYLCASSLPGRNIGYTFGSGTRLTVV.

This sequence joins TRBV4-2 and TRBJ2-7, with D perhaps TRBD1 (6 bases). Trimming left V 0 bases short and J 2 bases short, with 11 bases between. The CDR3 runs to 15 residues. Germline CDR1 LGHNA, CDR2 YNFKEQ. This CDR3 is CASSQDPGQTYEQYF. The CDR3 DNA reads as TGTGCCAGCAGCCAAGATCCTGGACAGACCTACGAGCAGTACTTC.

The rearrangement uses TRBV28 and TRBJ1-3; TRBD1 aligns across 9 bases. Germline CDR1 reads MDHEN; CDR2 reads SYDVKM. This CDR3 spans 14 amino acids. V lost 2 bases and J lost 5; bases outside the gene matches: 1. The CDR3 DNA follows: TGTGCCAGCAGTTTAGGGACAGGGCGAAACACCATATATTTT. Amino acids: CASSLGTGRNTIYF. Full variable domain (outside the CDR3, taken from reference TRBV28 and TRBJ1-3): DVKVTQSSRYLVKRTGEKVFLECVQDMDHENMFWYRQDPGLGLRLIYFSYDVKMKEKGDIPEGYSVSREKKERFSLILESASTNQTSMYLCASSLGTGRNTIYFGEGSWLTVV.

The rearrangement uses TRBV4-2 and TRBJ2-7, with 12 bases identical to TRBD2. The V segment lost 1 base and the J segment 3 bases; nucleotides outside the gene matches: 4. CDR1 is LGHNA, CDR2 YNFKEQ, per germline. This CDR3 has 16 residues. CDR3 bases: TGTGCCAGCAGCCAAGCTGAGACTAGCGGGAGCTACGAGCAGTACTTC. Its protein product is CASSQAETSGSYEQYF.

V usage is TRBV7-2 and J usage is TRBJ1-1; 8 bases line up with TRBD1. The V gene end was trimmed by 5 bases and the J gene end by 1 base; junction bases not matched to a gene: 6. The CDR3 extends over 15 amino acids. Germline CDR1 is SGHTA and CDR2 is FQGNSA. The CDR3 sequence: CASSLGGTGNTEAFF. CDR3 nucleotide sequence: TGTGCCAGCAGCCTAGGAGGGACAGGGAACACTGAAGCTTTCTTT.

This clone has only a few counts. The V call is TRBV5-5, the J call TRBJ1-1; 11 bases agree with TRBD1. Germline-derived CDR1 and CDR2 are SGHKS and YYEKEE (reference sequence). The CDR3 consists of 17 residues. Losses at the gene ends were 2 bases for V and 4 bases for J; bases not matched to a gene: 10. CDR3 bases: TGTGCCAGCAGCTTCCACGGGACAGGGGGAAGAAGCACTGAAGCTTTCTTT. This sequence encodes CASSFHGTGGRSTEAFF.

The V and J genes are TRBV7-8 and TRBJ1-5, with D uncertain. This CDR3 comprises 14 residues. Deletions cut 5 bases from V and 3 bases from J, with 11 bases between. Germline loops: CDR1 SGHVS, CDR2 FQNEAQ. CDR3 in DNA: TGTGCCAGCAGCCGACCCCAGATCAATCAGCCCCAGCATTTT. Encoded protein: CASSRPQINQPQHF.

This chain's CDR3 is CAWRTGYEQYF. The CDR3 nucleotides read TGTGCCTGGAGGACTGGGTACGAGCAGTACTTC. V gene TRBV30 combines with J gene TRBJ2-7; D is undetermined. The CDR3 spans 11 residues. V lost 3 bases and J 4 bases, leaving 7 bases between the germline ends. Germline values: CDR1 GTSNPN, CDR2 SVGIG (reference sequence).

The chain employs TRBV7-9 and TRBJ2-3; D is possibly TRBD1 or TRBD2 (5 bases each). Trimming removed 5 bases at V and 0 bases at J, with 18 bases between. CDR3 size: 17 residues. Germline CDR1 reads SEHNR; CDR2 reads FQNEAQ (reference sequence). CDR3 region: CASSQEGTDTSTDTQYF. The CDR3 region has the DNA TGTGCCAGCAGCCAAGAGGGGACGGACACTAGCACAGATACGCAGTATTTT.

The rearrangement uses TRBV19 and TRBJ1-4; 7 positions match TRBD1. Trimming at V came to 3 bases and at J to 5 bases, leaving 6 bases not matched to a gene. Looked up from germline, CDR1 is LNHDA and CDR2 is SQIVND (reference sequence). This CDR3 is built from 15 residues. This CDR3 is CASSMSRGPNEKLFF. Here the CDR3 DNA reads TGTGCCAGTAGTATGTCGAGGGGGCCAAATGAAAAACTGTTTTTT.

This clone was recorded once. The chain carries TRBV5-6 and TRBJ2-7; D may be TRBD2 (6 bases). The CDR3 is made up of 14 amino acids. With 4 bases removed from V and 1 base from J, the gap between germline ends came to 12 bases. The germline V gene encodes CDR1 SGHDT and CDR2 YYEEEE. The CDR3 nucleotides read TGTGCCAGCAGCCTGCAGGAGGGATCCTACGAGCAGTACTTC. It yields the protein CASSLQEGSYEQYF.